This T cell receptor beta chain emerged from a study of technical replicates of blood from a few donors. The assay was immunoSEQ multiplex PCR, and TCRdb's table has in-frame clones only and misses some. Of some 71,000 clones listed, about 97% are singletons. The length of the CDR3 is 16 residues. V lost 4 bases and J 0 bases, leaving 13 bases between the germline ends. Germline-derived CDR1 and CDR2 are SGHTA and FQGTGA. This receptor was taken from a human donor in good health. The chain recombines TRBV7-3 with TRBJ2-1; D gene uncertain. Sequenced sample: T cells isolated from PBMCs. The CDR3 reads CASSSKTFSSYNEQFF. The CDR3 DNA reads TGTGCCAGCAGCTCCAAGACTTTCAGCTCCTACAATGAGCAGTTCTTC.